A single sample is the source of the 13 T cell receptor beta chains below, sequenced in a study of vaccination effects on CD4 cells after COVID-19. Within the ViraFEST assay, antigen-specific CD4+ T cells underwent expansion with viral peptide pools prior to sequencing. Following 10 days of culture, CD4+ T cells were isolated. SARS-CoV-2 infection was confirmed by PCR in the person between March and December 2020. These receptors have no known antigen. The repertoire was sequenced with immunoSEQ multiplex PCR; TCRdb's copy has only in-frame clones and lacks some. The sample consists of tens of thousands of clones, 73% of them appearing once. The material sequenced was CD4+ T cells from PBMCs cultured with a peptide pool, taken before COVID-19 vaccination. All receptors derive from a human donor who had a prior SARS-CoV-2 infection.

This clone was detected only a few times. The chain couples TRBV5-1 to TRBJ1-1; no clear D. There are 13 residues in the CDR3. V dropped 1 base and J dropped 1 base, with 5 bases sitting between them. Germline values: CDR1 SGHRS, CDR2 YFSETQ. The chain's CDR3 is CASSLRQNTEAFF. In nucleotides, the CDR3 is TGCGCCAGCAGCTTGCGGCAGAACACTGAAGCTTTCTTT.

The chain carries TRBV19 and TRBJ2-5, with D possibly TRBD1 on 6 matching bases. The germline V and J ends were trimmed by 4 bases and 6 bases, with 21 bases remaining between them. The CDR3 covers 16 residues. Looked up from germline, CDR1 is LNHDA and CDR2 is SQIVND (reference sequence). The CDR3 loop is CASSSPERGGSKTQYF. The CDR3 nucleotides read TGTGCCAGTAGTAGCCCAGAACGAGGGGGTAGTAAGACCCAGTACTTC.

This chain uses TRBV19 with TRBJ2-5; D may match TRBD1 or TRBD2 (5 bases each). CDR1 is LNHDA and CDR2 is SQIVND in the germline V gene (reference sequence). V shed 4 bases and J shed 7 bases, with 16 bases lying between them. This CDR3 is 14 amino acids long. The CDR3 reads CASSTPFGDGTQYF. CDR3 coding DNA: TGTGCCAGTAGTACCCCGTTCGGGGACGGGACCCAGTACTTC.

Written as DNA, the CDR3 is TGTGCCACCAGCACATTGCTCGGGACAGGTCTTACAGATACGCAGTATTTT. Residues: CATSTLLGTGLTDTQYF. This chain connects TRBV15 to TRBJ2-3, with 8 bases aligning to TRBD1. This CDR3 contains 17 residues. CDR1 is LNHNV and CDR2 is YYDKDF in the germline V gene (reference sequence). With 4 bases clipped from V and 3 bases from J, the junction kept 12 bases outside the gene matches.

This clone was seen a handful of times. The chain uses TRBV6-4 and TRBJ2-7; D possibly corresponds to TRBD1 (5 bases). Germline lookup yields CDR1 MRHNA and CDR2 SNTAGT. This CDR3 has 15 amino acids. Trimming stripped 3 bases from V and 4 bases from J, with 16 bases between. The CDR3 region has the DNA TGTGCCAGCAGTGAGGGGTCCAGGGTAAGGTACGAGCAGTACTTC. Its translation is CASSEGSRVRYEQYF.

The V call is TRBV2, the J call TRBJ1-6; no reliable D call. CDR1 SNHLY and CDR2 FYNNEI come from the germline V gene. V shed 8 bases and J shed 6 bases, with 14 bases lying between them. The CDR3 spans 14 residues. The CDR3 nucleotides are TGTGCCAGCTTGAGCCTGGATCCTAATTCACCCCTCCACTTT. Translation gives CASLSLDPNSPLHF.

CDR3 amino acids: CASSIGRSSYNEQFF. The CDR3 coding sequence is TGTGCCAGCAGTATCGGCAGGAGCTCCTACAATGAGCAGTTCTTC. The rearrangement uses TRBV2 and TRBJ2-1; D is undetermined. V was trimmed by 5 bases and J by 0 bases, leaving 11 bases between them. Germline V gene data show CDR1 as SNHLY and CDR2 as FYNNEI. This CDR3 comprises 15 residues. Drawing the rest from reference TRBV2 and TRBJ2-1, the complete variable domain is EPEVTQTPSHQVTQMGQEVILRCVPISNHLYFYWYRQILGQKVEFLVSFYNNEISEKSEIFDDQFSVERPDGSNFTLKIRSTKLEDSAMYFCASSIGRSSYNEQFFGPGTRLTVL.

This clone was seen only once. The rearrangement links TRBV19 to TRBJ2-2; 7 bases fit TRBD2. V trimming: 5 bases; J trimming: 4 bases; junction bases outside the gene matches: 7. The CDR3 consists of 15 residues. Germline V CDR1 and CDR2: LNHDA, SQIVND (reference sequence). As DNA, the CDR3 is TGTGCCAGTAGTTTCGGACTAGTCCGCACCGGGGAGCTGTTTTTT. This sequence encodes CASSFGLVRTGELFF.

The genes are TRBV5-1 and TRBJ2-1; TRBD2 might be the D (6 bases). The CDR3 has 15 residues. CDR1 SGHRS and CDR2 YFSETQ come from the germline V gene. The germline V and J ends were trimmed by 1 base and 5 bases, with 13 bases remaining between them. In DNA, the CDR3 is TGCGCCAGCAGCTTGTTAACGGGAGCACACAATGAGCAGTTCTTC. Translating it yields CASSLLTGAHNEQFF.

This clone was counted a single time. V is TRBV10-3 and J is TRBJ2-1; tentative D call: TRBD2 (5 bases). The CDR3 consists of 12 residues. V dropped 8 bases and J dropped 13 bases, with 18 bases sitting between them. In germline, CDR1 is ENHRY, CDR2 SYGVKD. CDR3 coding DNA: TGTGCCATCTCCCTCCAAGGGAGACAACAGTTCTTC. As protein: CAISLQGRQQFF.

This clone was counted only a few times. The rearrangement links TRBV5-8 to TRBJ1-5; the D is unclear. V gave up 4 bases and J gave up 0 bases, with 8 bases separating them. From germline, CDR1 is SGHTS and CDR2 YDEGEE. The CDR3 is made up of 14 amino acids. CDR3 in amino acids: CASSPRDSNQPQHF. Written as DNA, the CDR3 is TGTGCCAGCAGCCCAAGAGATAGCAATCAGCCCCAGCATTTT.

The chain combines TRBV6-5 with TRBJ1-6; 9 bases fit TRBD1. J was trimmed by 10 bases and V by 6 bases; bases with no gene match: 7. The germline CDR1 and CDR2 sequences are MNHEY and SVGAGI. There are 14 residues in the CDR3. CDR3 residues: CASRIRDRESPLHF. The CDR3 region has the DNA TGTGCCAGCAGAATCCGGGACAGGGAATCACCCCTCCACTTT.

This chain links TRBV15 with TRBJ1-4; a possible D gene is TRBD1 (6 bases). CDR1 is LNHNV and CDR2 is YYDKDF in the germline V gene (reference sequence). The CDR3 runs 15 residues. Trimming stripped 2 bases from V and 4 bases from J, with 11 bases between. CDR3 bases: TGTGCCACCAGCAGAAAAGGGGGATATAATGAAAAACTGTTTTTT. It encodes CATSRKGGYNEKLFF. Based on the CDR3 plus reference TRBV15 and TRBJ1-4, the full variable domain is DAMVIQNPRYQVTQFGKPVTLSCSQTLNHNVMYWYQQKSSQAPKLLFHYYDKDFNNEADTPDNFQSRRPNTSFCFLDIRSPGLGDTAMYLCATSRKGGYNEKLFFGSGTQLSVL.